The 19 T cell receptor beta chains below all came from one sample that was sequenced in a study of PD-1 blockade in classical Hodgkin lymphoma. Time point defined: cycle 4 day 1 (C4D1), after less than seven weeks of nivolumab. In every patient, relapse followed autologous stem cell transplantation, while exposure to brentuximab vedotin differed. Profiling relied on immunoSEQ multiplex PCR, and the TCRdb table lists in-frame clones only, not all of them. The sample records more than 90,000 clones, around 80% being singletons. The sequencing used peripheral blood mononuclear cells (PBMCs), collected before the fourth cycle of nivolumab. The origin of the receptors is a human donor with classical Hodgkin lymphoma.

The rearrangement uses TRBV5-1 and TRBJ2-3; D tentatively fits TRBD1 or TRBD2 (5 bases each). Germline-derived CDR1 and CDR2 are SGHRS and YFSETQ. This CDR3 spans 15 amino acids. Trimming took 0 bases from V and 0 from J, leaving 8 bases between them. The CDR3 coding sequence is TGCGCCAGCAGCTTGGGAGGGACCAGCACAGATACGCAGTATTTT. This encodes CASSLGGTSTDTQYF. The full variable domain, rest sourced from reference TRBV5-1 and TRBJ2-3, is KAGVTQTPRYLIKTRGQQVTLSCSPISGHRSVSWYQQTPGQGLQFLFEYFSETQRNKGNFPGRFSGRQFSNSRSEMNVSTLELGDSALYLCASSLGGTSTDTQYFGPGTRLTVL.

The rearrangement uses TRBV6-5 and TRBJ2-1; a possible D gene is TRBD2 (6 bases). The ends were cut back, 6 bases at V and 1 base at J, with 13 bases in the middle. The V gene's germline CDR1 is MNHEY and CDR2 SVGAGI. This CDR3 contains 15 residues. The CDR3, as DNA: TGTGCCAGCAGCTGGAGGGATATATCCTACAATGAGCAGTTCTTC. This codes for CASSWRDISYNEQFF.

The chain employs TRBV5-8 and TRBJ2-5; D not certain. Trimming stripped 0 bases from V and 9 bases from J, with 15 bases between. The CDR3 loop spans 14 amino acids. CDR1 and CDR2 from the germline V gene are SGHTS and YDEGEE. For the CDR3, the DNA is TGTGCCAGCAGCTTGGAGGTCGGTTTATCGGCCCAGTACTTC. Translation gives CASSLEVGLSAQYF.

This clone has just one count. J is TRBJ2-6 and V is TRBV4-2, with D perhaps TRBD2 (6 bases). The V end was cut by 2 bases, the J end by 0 bases, with 17 bases between. CDR1 and CDR2 (germline): LGHNA, YNFKEQ. The CDR3 spans 19 residues. CDR3 coding DNA: TGTGCCAGCAGCCAAAGGGCGTGGGGGACTCCCTCTGGGGCCAACGTCCTGACTTTC. As protein: CASSQRAWGTPSGANVLTF.

This rearrangement joins TRBV7-9 to TRBJ1-1; tentatively, D is TRBD1 (6 bases). Germline V gene lookup returns CDR1 SEHNR and CDR2 FQNEAQ (reference sequence). V was clipped by 5 bases and J by 11 bases, with 18 bases between them. This CDR3 spans 13 amino acids. The CDR3 reads CASSEARGAGAFF. The CDR3 DNA is TGTGCCAGCAGCGAAGCGCGGGGGGCTGGGGCTTTCTTT.

The genes are TRBV6-6 and TRBJ2-3; 8 positions match TRBD2. Germline CDR1 is MNHNY and CDR2 is SVGAGI (reference sequence). V shed 7 bases and J 6 bases; nucleotides not matched to a gene: 6. This CDR3 contains 13 residues. The CDR3 sequence is CASKRGGSDTQYF. The CDR3 nucleotides read TGTGCCAGCAAACGGGGGGGCAGTGATACGCAGTATTTT.

A few counts support this clone. V is TRBV7-2 and J is TRBJ1-2; D may be TRBD1 (5 bases). Germline CDR1 SGHTA, CDR2 FQGNSA. The CDR3 is made up of 17 amino acids. Trimming pared 6 bases from V and 0 bases from J, leaving 20 bases between. CDR3 sequence (DNA): TGTGCCAGCAGGCTAGGGGCCAGCACTCGAGCTAACTATGGCTACACCTTC. It is translated as CASRLGASTRANYGYTF.

The CDR3: CASSPSRVQSDGYTF. The CDR3 nucleotides are TGTGCCAGCTCCCCTAGCCGAGTCCAGTCGGATGGCTACACCTTC. The chain combines TRBV18 with TRBJ1-2; no firm D call. The germline V and J ends were trimmed by 6 bases and 6 bases, with 20 bases remaining between them. The CDR3 has 15 residues. Germline V lookup: CDR1 KGHSH, CDR2 LQKENI.

The chain is built from TRBV27 and TRBJ1-2; the match to TRBD1 covers 10 bases. The CDR3 totals 14 residues. J lost 7 bases, V lost 4 bases, and 6 bases had no gene match. Germline V gene sequence: CDR1 MNHEY, CDR2 SMNVEV (reference sequence). The DNA for the CDR3 is TGTGCCAGCAGTTCCCGGACAGGGGGACGTGGCTACACCTTC. Protein product: CASSSRTGGRGYTF.

CDR3 DNA: TGTGCCAGCAGCGTGGAGGGAGGAGGAGAGACCCAGTACTTC. This translates into CASSVEGGGETQYF. The rearrangement joins TRBV6-4 to TRBJ2-5; D may be TRBD2 (6 bases). Trimming removed 6 bases from V and 4 bases from J, with 15 bases in between. CDR3 length: 14 amino acids. Germline CDR1 reads MRHNA; CDR2 reads SNTAGT.

The V and J genes are TRBV19 and TRBJ2-7, with 10 bases identical to TRBD1. The CDR3 extends over 15 amino acids. V dropped 7 bases and J dropped 2; count of bases not matched to a gene: 8. CDR1 LNHDA and CDR2 SQIVND come from the germline V gene (reference sequence). The CDR3 DNA sequence: TGTGCCAGTAAGCCAAGGGGACAGGGGACCTACGAGCAGTACTTC. This translates into CASKPRGQGTYEQYF.

Of note for this clone: Other DNA sequences within the sample encode an identical CDR3. The chain has TRBV6-1 and TRBJ1-1; D not certain. The CDR3 contains 12 residues. Germline V gene data show CDR1 as MNHNS and CDR2 as SASEGT. Trimming left V 4 bases short and J 1 base short, with 4 bases between. DNA for the CDR3: TGTGCCAGCAGTGGCAGGAACACTGAAGCTTTCTTT. It encodes CASSGRNTEAFF.

In its sample, this clone was seen a few times. Other DNA sequences from this sample encode an identical CDR3 as well. CDR3 bases: TGTGCCAGCAGCGTAACCAGCGGGCCCAGCGATGAGCAGTTCTTC. The encoded protein is CASSVTSGPSDEQFF. The chain employs TRBV9 and TRBJ2-1; D may be TRBD2 (6 bases). V lost 1 base and J 8 bases, leaving 16 bases between the germline ends. The germline CDR1 and CDR2 sequences are SGDLS and YYNGEE. This CDR3 region has 15 residues.

This chain links TRBV7-9 with TRBJ2-5; the D gene is possibly TRBD2 (6 bases). The V end lost 3 bases, the J end lost 4 bases, and 12 bases lay between the germline ends. The CDR3 spans 14 residues. CDR1 and CDR2 (germline): SEHNR, FQNEAQ (reference sequence). For the CDR3, the DNA is TGTGCCAGCAGCTTCATGGGGGGTGGAGAGACCCAGTACTTC. Translating it yields CASSFMGGGETQYF.

CDR3 sequence reads: CASSLGQGYIQETQYF. CDR3 nucleotides: TGTGCCAGCAGCCTCGGACAGGGGTATATCCAAGAGACCCAGTACTTC. The V gene is TRBV25-1, the J gene TRBJ2-5, with TRBD1 matching over 9 bases. CDR3 length: 16 amino acids. The germline gives CDR1 MGHDK, CDR2 SYGVNS. After removal of 6 bases from V and 1 base from J, the junction contained 9 bases not matched to a gene.

This chain connects TRBV19 to TRBJ1-1; D possibly corresponds to TRBD1 (5 bases). The CDR3 covers 14 residues. V lost 2 bases and J lost 7, with 14 bases in between. Looked up from germline, CDR1 is LNHDA and CDR2 is SQIVND (reference sequence). The CDR3 coding sequence is TGTGCCAGTAGTATAATTGACGGGGGAGGTGAAGCTTTCTTT. This sequence encodes CASSIIDGGGEAFF.

This clone was seen just once. V usage is TRBV19 and J usage is TRBJ1-3; 9 nucleotides agree with TRBD1. Germline values: CDR1 LNHDA, CDR2 SQIVND (reference sequence). The CDR3 extends over 17 amino acids. The trim removed 3 bases at V and 8 bases at J, leaving 14 bases unmatched. The CDR3 DNA reads TGTGCCAGTAGTATCGGGGCCCTGGACAGGGGCACGGACACCATATATTTT. Its translation: CASSIGALDRGTDTIYF.

The chain has TRBV7-2 and TRBJ2-7, with TRBD2 identical over 10 bases. The junction had 4 bases not matched to a gene; V was cut back by 5 bases and J by 3 bases. Germline assignment: CDR1 SGHTA and CDR2 FQGNSA. The CDR3 totals 14 residues. CDR3 DNA sequence: TGTGCCAGCAGCGGACTAGCGGAGCTCTACGAGCAGTACTTC. It yields the protein CASSGLAELYEQYF. Together with reference TRBV7-2 and TRBJ2-7, the CDR3 gives the full variable domain: GAGVSQSPSNKVTEKGKDVELRCDPISGHTALYWYRQSLGQGLEFLIYFQGNSAPDKSGLPSDRFSAERTGGSVSTLTIQRTQQEDSAVYLCASSGLAELYEQYFGPGTRLTVT.

The V gene is TRBV5-1, the J gene TRBJ1-5; D unclear. The ends were cut back, 5 bases at V and 2 bases at J, with 11 bases in the middle. The CDR3 spans 14 residues. Germline assignment: CDR1 SGHRS and CDR2 YFSETQ. The CDR3 reads CASSRDPGNQPQHF. The CDR3 region has the DNA TGCGCCAGCAGTCGAGACCCAGGCAATCAGCCCCAGCATTTT.